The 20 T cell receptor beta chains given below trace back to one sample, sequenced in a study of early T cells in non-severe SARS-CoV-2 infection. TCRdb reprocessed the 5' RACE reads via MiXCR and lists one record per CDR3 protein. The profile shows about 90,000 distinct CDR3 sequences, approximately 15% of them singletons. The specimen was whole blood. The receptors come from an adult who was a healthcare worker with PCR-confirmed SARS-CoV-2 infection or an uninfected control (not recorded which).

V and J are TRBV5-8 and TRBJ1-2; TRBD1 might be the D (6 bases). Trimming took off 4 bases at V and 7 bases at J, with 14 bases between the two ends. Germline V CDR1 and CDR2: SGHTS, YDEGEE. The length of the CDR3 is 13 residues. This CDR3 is CASSRGAVFGYTF. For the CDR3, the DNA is TGTGCCAGCAGCCGGGGGGCGGTCTTTGGCTACACCTTC. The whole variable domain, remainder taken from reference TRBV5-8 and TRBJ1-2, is EAGVTQSPTHLIKTRGQQATLRCSPISGHTSVYWYQQALGLGLQFLLWYDEGEERNRGNFPPRFSGRQFPNYSSELNVNALELEDSALYLCASSRGAVFGYTFGSGTRLTVV.

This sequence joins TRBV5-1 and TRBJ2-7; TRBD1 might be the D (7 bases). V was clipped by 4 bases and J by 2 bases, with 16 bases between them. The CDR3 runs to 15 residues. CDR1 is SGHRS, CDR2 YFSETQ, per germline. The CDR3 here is CASSVGGGQTYEQYF. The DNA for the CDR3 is TGCGCCAGCAGCGTAGGAGGGGGCCAGACCTACGAGCAGTACTTC. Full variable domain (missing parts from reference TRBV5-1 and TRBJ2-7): KAGVTQTPRYLIKTRGQQVTLSCSPISGHRSVSWYQQTPGQGLQFLFEYFSETQRNKGNFPGRFSGRQFSNSRSEMNVSTLELGDSALYLCASSVGGGQTYEQYFGPGTRLTVT.

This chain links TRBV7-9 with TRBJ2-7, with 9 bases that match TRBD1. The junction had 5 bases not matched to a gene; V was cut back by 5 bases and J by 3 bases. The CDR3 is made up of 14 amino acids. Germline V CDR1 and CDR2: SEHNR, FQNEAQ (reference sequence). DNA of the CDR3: TGTGCCAGCAGCCCCTTGGACAGGGGCTACGAGCAGTACTTC. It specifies CASSPLDRGYEQYF.

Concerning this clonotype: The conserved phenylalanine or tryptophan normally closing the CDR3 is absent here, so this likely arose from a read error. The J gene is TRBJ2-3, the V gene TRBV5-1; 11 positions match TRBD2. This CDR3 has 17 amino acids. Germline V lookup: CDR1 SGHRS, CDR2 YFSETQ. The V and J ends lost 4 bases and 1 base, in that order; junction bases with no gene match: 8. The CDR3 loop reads CASSVAGGTPGTDTQYY. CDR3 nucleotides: TGCGCCAGCAGCGTAGCGGGAGGGACTCCCGGCACAGATACGCAGTATTAT.

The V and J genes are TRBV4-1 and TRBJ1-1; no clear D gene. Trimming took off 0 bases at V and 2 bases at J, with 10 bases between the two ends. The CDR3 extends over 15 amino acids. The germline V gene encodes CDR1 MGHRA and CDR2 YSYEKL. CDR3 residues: CASSQDRRGNTEAFF. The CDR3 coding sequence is TGCGCCAGCAGCCAAGATCGCAGAGGAAACACTGAAGCTTTCTTT.

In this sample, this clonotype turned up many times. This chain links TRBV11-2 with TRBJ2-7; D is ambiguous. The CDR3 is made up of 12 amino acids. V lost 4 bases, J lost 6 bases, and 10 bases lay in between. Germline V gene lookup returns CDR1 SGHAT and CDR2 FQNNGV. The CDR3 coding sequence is TGTGCCAGCAGCTCCGCCGGGCCCGAGCAGTACTTC. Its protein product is CASSSAGPEQYF.

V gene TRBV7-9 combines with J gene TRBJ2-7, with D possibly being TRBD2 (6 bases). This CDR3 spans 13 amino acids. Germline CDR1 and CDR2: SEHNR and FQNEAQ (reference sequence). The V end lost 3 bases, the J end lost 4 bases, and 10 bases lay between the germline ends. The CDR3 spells CASSFRGMYEQYF. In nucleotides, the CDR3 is TGTGCCAGCAGCTTCCGCGGGATGTACGAGCAGTACTTC.

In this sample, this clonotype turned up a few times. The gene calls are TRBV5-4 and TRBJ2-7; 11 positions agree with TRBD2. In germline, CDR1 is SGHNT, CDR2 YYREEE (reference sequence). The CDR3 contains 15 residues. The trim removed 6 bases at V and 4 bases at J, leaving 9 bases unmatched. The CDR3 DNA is TGTGCCAGCACCCAGGGACTAGCGGCTGAGTACGAGCAGTACTTC. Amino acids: CASTQGLAAEYEQYF.

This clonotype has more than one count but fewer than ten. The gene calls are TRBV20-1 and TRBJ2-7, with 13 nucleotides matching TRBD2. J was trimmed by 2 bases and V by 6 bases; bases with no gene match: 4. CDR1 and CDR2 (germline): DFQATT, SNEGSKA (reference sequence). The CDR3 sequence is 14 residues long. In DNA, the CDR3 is TGCAGTGCCGGCGGACTAGCGGGGGCCTACGAGCAGTACTTC. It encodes CSAGGLAGAYEQYF.

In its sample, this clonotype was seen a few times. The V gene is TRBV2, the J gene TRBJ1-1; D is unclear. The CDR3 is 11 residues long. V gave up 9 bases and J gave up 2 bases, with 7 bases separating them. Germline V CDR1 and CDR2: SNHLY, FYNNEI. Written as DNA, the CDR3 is TGTGCCAGAGACGGTAACACTGAAGCTTTCTTT. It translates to CARDGNTEAFF.

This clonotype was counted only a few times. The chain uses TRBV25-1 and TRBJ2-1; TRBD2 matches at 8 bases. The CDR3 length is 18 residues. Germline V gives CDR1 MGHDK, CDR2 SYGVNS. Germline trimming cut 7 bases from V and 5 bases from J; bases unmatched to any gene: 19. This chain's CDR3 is CASTPPASGWNKDNEQFF. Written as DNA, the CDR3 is TGTGCCAGCACCCCCCCTGCTAGCGGGTGGAATAAGGACAATGAGCAGTTCTTC.

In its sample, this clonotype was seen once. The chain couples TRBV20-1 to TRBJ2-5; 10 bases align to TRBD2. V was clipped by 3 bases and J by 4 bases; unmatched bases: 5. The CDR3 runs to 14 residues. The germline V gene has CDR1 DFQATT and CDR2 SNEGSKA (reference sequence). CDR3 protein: CSASSPSGGETQYF. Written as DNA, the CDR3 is TGCAGTGCTAGCAGCCCTAGCGGGGGAGAGACCCAGTACTTC.

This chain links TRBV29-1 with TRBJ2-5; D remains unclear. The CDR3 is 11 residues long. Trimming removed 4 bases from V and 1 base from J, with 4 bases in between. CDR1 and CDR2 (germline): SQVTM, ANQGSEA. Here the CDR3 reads CSVVTQETQYF. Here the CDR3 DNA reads TGCAGCGTTGTTACCCAAGAGACCCAGTACTTC. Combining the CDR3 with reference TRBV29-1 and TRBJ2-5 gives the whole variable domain SAVISQKPSRDICQRGTSLTIQCQVDSQVTMMFWYRQQPGQSLTLIATANQGSEATYESGFVIDKFPISRPNLTFSTLTVSNMSPEDSSIYLCSVVTQETQYFGPGTRLLVL.

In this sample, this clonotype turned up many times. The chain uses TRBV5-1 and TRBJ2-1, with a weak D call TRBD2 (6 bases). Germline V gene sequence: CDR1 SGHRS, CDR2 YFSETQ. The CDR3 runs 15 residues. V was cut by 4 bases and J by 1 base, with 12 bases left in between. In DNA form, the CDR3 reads TGCGCCAGCAGCGGGGGGAGGAAATCCTACAATGAGCAGTTCTTC. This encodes CASSGGRKSYNEQFF.

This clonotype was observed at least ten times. DNA for the CDR3: TGTGCCAGCAGTTTTTCCGGGACTTTCAATGAGCAGTTCTTC. Its translation: CASSFSGTFNEQFF. The chain uses TRBV28 and TRBJ2-1, with a possible D match to TRBD2 (6 bases). Germline CDR1 MDHEN, CDR2 SYDVKM. This CDR3 spans 14 amino acids. V was pared by 3 bases and J by 6 bases, with 12 bases between.

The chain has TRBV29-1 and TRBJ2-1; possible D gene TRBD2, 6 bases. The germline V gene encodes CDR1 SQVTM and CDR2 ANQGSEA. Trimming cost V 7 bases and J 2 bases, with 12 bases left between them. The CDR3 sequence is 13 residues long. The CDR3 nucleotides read TGCAGCGGTTCTAGCGTTGCCTACAATGAGCAGTTCTTC. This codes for CSGSSVAYNEQFF.

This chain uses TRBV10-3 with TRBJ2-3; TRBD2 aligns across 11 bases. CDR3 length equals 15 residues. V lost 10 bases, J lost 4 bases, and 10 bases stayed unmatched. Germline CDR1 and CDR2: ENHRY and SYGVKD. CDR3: CATSTSGKGADTQYF. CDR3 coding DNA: TGTGCCACCTCGACTAGCGGGAAGGGAGCAGATACGCAGTATTTT.

As DNA, the CDR3 is TGTGCCAGCAGCCAGTCATACAGGAGACCTCTACGTGGGTACTTC. Protein sequence: CASSQSYRRPLRGYF. This chain connects TRBV5-5 to TRBJ2-7; TRBD1 is a possible D gene (5 bases). V was cut by 4 bases and J by 12 bases, with 26 bases left in between. This CDR3 region has 15 residues. Germline CDR1 SGHKS, CDR2 YYEKEE (reference sequence).

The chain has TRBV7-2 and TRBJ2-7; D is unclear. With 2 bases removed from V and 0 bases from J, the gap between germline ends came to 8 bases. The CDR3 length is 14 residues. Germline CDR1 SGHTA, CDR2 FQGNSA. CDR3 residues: CASSLSHSSYEQYF. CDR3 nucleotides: TGTGCCAGCAGCTTAAGCCATAGCTCCTACGAGCAGTACTTC. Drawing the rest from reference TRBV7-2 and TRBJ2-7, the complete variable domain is GAGVSQSPSNKVTEKGKDVELRCDPISGHTALYWYRQSLGQGLEFLIYFQGNSAPDKSGLPSDRFSAERTGGSVSTLTIQRTQQEDSAVYLCASSLSHSSYEQYFGPGTRLTVT.

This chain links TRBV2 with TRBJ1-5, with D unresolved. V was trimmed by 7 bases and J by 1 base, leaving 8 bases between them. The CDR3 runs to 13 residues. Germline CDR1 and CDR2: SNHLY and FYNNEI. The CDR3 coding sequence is TGTGCCAGCAAACCTGAGAGCAATCAGCCCCAGCATTTT. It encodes CASKPESNQPQHF.